The 21 T cell receptor beta chains reported below all come from one sample, sequenced in a study of T cell repertoires in cytomegalovirus infection (dated by TCRdb to the late 2010s). Reads for this sample came from an Illumina HiSeq 1500. TCRdb passed the public sequencing reads through fastp at Q25 and MiXCR, retaining productive beta sequences. Every CDR3 protein is listed once, alongside the most common genes and DNA of its rows. A total of around 740,000 distinct CDR3 sequences appear in this sample, under 40% of them only once. In total, the top ten clones hold 2.5% to 3% of the sample. Material for sequencing was PBMCs. These receptors came from a human donor in good health (CMV status not recorded). Some clones in this sample may be carry-over from other donors' samples.

The chain joins TRBV11-2 to TRBJ1-6; D unclear. Germline-derived CDR1 and CDR2 are SGHAT and FQNNGV. The CDR3 is 16 amino acids. V lost 2 bases and J 5 bases, leaving 13 bases between the germline ends. The CDR3 sequence is CASSLKNVQNNSPLHF. In nucleotides, the CDR3 is TGTGCCAGCAGCTTAAAGAATGTTCAGAATAATTCACCCCTCCACTTT.

The chain has TRBV7-3 and TRBJ2-1; 10 positions match TRBD2. Trimming at V came to 5 bases and at J to 4 bases, leaving 14 bases not matched to a gene. The CDR3 is made up of 18 amino acids. CDR1 SGHTA and CDR2 FQGTGA come from the germline V gene. CDR3 sequence reads: CASSGVHSLAGSYNEQFF. CDR3 DNA: TGTGCCAGCAGCGGGGTACACTCACTAGCGGGGTCTTACAATGAGCAGTTCTTC.

This clonotype was counted only a few times. J is TRBJ1-5 and V is TRBV19; D unclear. CDR1 LNHDA and CDR2 SQIVND come from the germline V gene (reference sequence). Trimming removed 7 bases from V and 0 bases from J, with 22 bases in between. This CDR3 has 18 residues. The CDR3 sequence: CASTENGVHSLSNQPQHF. DNA for the CDR3: TGTGCCAGTACCGAAAACGGGGTCCACTCCCTTAGCAATCAGCCCCAGCATTTT.

Concerning this clonotype: One end of the junction is discordant with germline, which a read error may explain. This chain joins TRBV7-4 and TRBJ1-4; D is undetermined. The CDR3 has 17 residues. Germline loops: CDR1 SGHVT, CDR2 SQSDAQ. CDR3 residues: CASSYIGSGSTNEKMFF. CDR3 DNA sequence: TGTGCCAGCAGCTACATAGGATCAGGATCAACTAATGAAAAAATGTTTTTT. Supplemented by reference TRBV7-4 and TRBJ1-4, the full variable domain reads GAGVSQSPRYKVAKRGRDVALRCDSISGHVTLYWYRQTLGQGSEVLTYSQSDAQRDKSGRPSGRFSAERPERSVSTLKIQRTEQGDSAVYLCASSYIGSGSTNEKMFFGSGTQLSVL.

This clonotype was detected only a few times. V usage is TRBV28 and J usage is TRBJ2-5; D could derive from TRBD1 or TRBD2 (6 bases each). The CDR3 contains 14 residues. V dropped 7 bases and J dropped 2 bases, with 14 bases sitting between them. The germline V gene encodes CDR1 MDHEN and CDR2 SYDVKM. CDR3 nucleotides: TGTGCCAGCAAGGGGGTCGGGGGACAAGAGACCCAGTACTTC. This translates into CASKGVGGQETQYF. The entire variable domain, with the rest obtained from reference TRBV28 and TRBJ2-5, is as follows: DVKVTQSSRYLVKRTGEKVFLECVQDMDHENMFWYRQDPGLGLRLIYFSYDVKMKEKGDIPEGYSVSREKKERFSLILESASTNQTSMYLCASKGVGGQETQYFGPGTRLLVL.

V is TRBV19 and J is TRBJ2-3; perhaps TRBD2 as D (5 bases). The CDR3 is 14 residues long. In germline, CDR1 is LNHDA, CDR2 SQIVND (reference sequence). Trimming pared 3 bases from V and 2 bases from J, leaving 9 bases between. The CDR3 bases are TGTGCCAGTAGTATGGTAGCGACCACAGATACGCAGTATTTT. Translation: CASSMVATTDTQYF. Drawing the rest from reference TRBV19 and TRBJ2-3, the complete variable domain is DGGITQSPKYLFRKEGQNVTLSCEQNLNHDAMYWYRQDPGQGLRLIYYSQIVNDFQKGDIAEGYSVSREKKESFPLTVTSAQKNPTAFYLCASSMVATTDTQYFGPGTRLTVL.

This clonotype occurred a few times. The rearrangement links TRBV6-1 to TRBJ1-6; 7 bases are shared with TRBD1. Trimming at V came to 5 bases and at J to 5 bases, leaving 6 bases not matched to a gene. From germline, CDR1 is MNHNS and CDR2 SASEGT. The length of the CDR3 is 15 residues. CDR3 DNA sequence: TGTGCCAGCAGTACCTGGACAGGTCATAATTCACCCCTCCACTTT. Protein sequence: CASSTWTGHNSPLHF.

This clonotype has just a few counts. The V gene is TRBV7-9, the J gene TRBJ1-1; 8 bases fit TRBD1. Germline lookup yields CDR1 SEHNR and CDR2 FQNEAQ (reference sequence). The CDR3 is 13 amino acids. Germline trimming cut 11 bases from V and 2 bases from J; bases unmatched to any gene: 7. The CDR3 DNA sequence: TGTGCCTCCGCGGCAGGGGGCAACACTGAAGCTTTCTTT. Translating gives CASAAGGNTEAFF.

Worth noting for this clonotype: A read error may account for a junction end that differs from germline. This CDR3 reads CASSPQGALHNYGYTF. The CDR3 bases are TGTGCCAGCTCCCCACAGGGGGCTCTCCATAACTATGGCTACACCTTC. This chain joins TRBV18 and TRBJ1-2, with 9 bases that match TRBD1. This CDR3 comprises 16 residues. Germline V gene data show CDR1 as KGHSH and CDR2 as LQKENI.

In this sample, this clonotype turned up many times. This rearrangement joins TRBV7-9 to TRBJ2-2; 7 bases fit TRBD1. Per germline, CDR1 SEHNR and CDR2 FQNEAQ (reference sequence). The CDR3 is 14 residues long. V shed 4 bases and J 4 bases; nucleotides not matched to a gene: 3. The CDR3 spells CASSSRQGTGELFF. The CDR3 DNA sequence: TGTGCCAGCAGCTCCCGACAGGGCACCGGGGAGCTGTTTTTT.

The chain carries TRBV7-2 and TRBJ1-2; 8 nucleotides match TRBD1. V lost 4 bases, J lost 3 bases, and 16 bases stayed unmatched. Germline assignment: CDR1 SGHTA and CDR2 FQGNSA. The CDR3 loop spans 18 amino acids. Here the CDR3 DNA reads TGTGCCAGCAGCTCAGAAACCAGGGGGCGTGGCCAATACTATGGCTACACCTTC. It codes for CASSSETRGRGQYYGYTF.

V usage is TRBV28 and J usage is TRBJ2-2; TRBD2 is a possible D gene (7 bases). Germline V CDR1 and CDR2: MDHEN, SYDVKM. This CDR3 has 15 residues. Trimming cost V 4 bases and J 5 bases, with 14 bases left between them. CDR3 amino acids: CASSWGGGGTGELFF. The DNA for the CDR3 is TGTGCCAGCAGTTGGGGGGGGGGCGGAACCGGGGAGCTGTTTTTT.

This clonotype has only one observation. V is TRBV10-3 and J is TRBJ1-2; D not resolved. Germline assignment: CDR1 ENHRY and CDR2 SYGVKD. The CDR3 spans 15 residues. V lost 1 base and J lost 6, with 15 bases in between. In nucleotides, the CDR3 is TGTGCCATCAGTGAGTTTCGGACCGGGGAAAATGGCTACACCTTC. Translated: CAISEFRTGENGYTF.

V is TRBV11-2 and J is TRBJ2-1; TRBD2 is a possible D gene (7 bases). Germline CDR1 reads SGHAT; CDR2 reads FQNNGV. Trimming left V 1 base short and J 7 bases short, with 14 bases between. The CDR3 is 15 residues long. CDR3 nucleotides: TGTGCCAGCAGCTTAGGAGGGGGGGCCTTGAATGAGCAGTTCTTC. This translates into CASSLGGGALNEQFF.

The sample holds a few counts of this clonotype. This chain connects TRBV24-1 to TRBJ2-7; maybe TRBD1 (6 bases). Germline V lookup: CDR1 KGHDR, CDR2 SFDVKD. The V gene lost 2 bases and the J gene lost 3 bases, with 7 bases spanning the gap. The CDR3 spans 13 residues. For the CDR3, the DNA is TGTGCCACCAGTGATTCGACAGGCTACGAGCAGTACTTC. Its protein is CATSDSTGYEQYF.

This clonotype has just a few counts. CDR3 loop: CASSMGVFHNSPLHF. DNA for the CDR3: TGTGCCAGTAGTATGGGGGTCTTTCATAATTCACCCCTCCACTTT. The genes are TRBV19 and TRBJ1-6; maybe TRBD1 (5 bases). Germline CDR1 and CDR2: LNHDA and SQIVND (reference sequence). Between the trimmed V and J ends, which lost 3 bases and 5 bases, there was a span of 11 bases. This CDR3 has 15 residues.

This clonotype was seen only a few times. The V gene is TRBV19, the J gene TRBJ1-5; D not resolved. The CDR3 extends over 9 amino acids. Deletions cut 8 bases from V and 11 bases from J, with 7 bases between. In germline, CDR1 is LNHDA, CDR2 SQIVND (reference sequence). CDR3 DNA sequence: TGTGCCAGTGGAGTATCCCAGCATTTT. Protein: CASGVSQHF.

The chain combines TRBV7-9 with TRBJ2-7; D not resolved. The V gene's germline CDR1 is SEHNR and CDR2 FQNEAQ (reference sequence). This CDR3 spans 12 amino acids. Trimming cost V 6 bases and J 4 bases, with 10 bases left between them. The CDR3 DNA reads TGTGCCAGCAGTTTACATCTTTACGAGCAGTACTTC. This encodes CASSLHLYEQYF.

This clonotype was recorded a few times. V is TRBV19 and J is TRBJ1-5; D is undetermined. V dropped 1 base and J dropped 1 base, with 8 bases sitting between them. Looked up from germline, CDR1 is LNHDA and CDR2 is SQIVND (reference sequence). CDR3 length: 15 residues. This CDR3 is CASSIVGRSNQPQHF. For the CDR3, the DNA is TGTGCCAGTAGTATAGTCGGGAGGAGCAATCAGCCCCAGCATTTT.

The chain links TRBV12-5 to TRBJ1-1, with a tentative D call TRBD1 (5 bases). Trimming removed 4 bases from V and 10 bases from J, with 13 bases in between. Germline assignment: CDR1 LGHNT and CDR2 FRNRAP. The CDR3 totals 12 residues. The CDR3 coding sequence is TGTGCTAGTGGTTCCTCAGGGATACGAGCTTTCTTT. It yields the protein CASGSSGIRAFF. Supplemented by reference TRBV12-5 and TRBJ1-1, the full variable domain reads DARVTQTPRHKVTEMGQEVTMRCQPILGHNTVFWYRQTMMQGLELLAYFRNRAPLDDSGMPKDRFSAEMPDATLATLKIQPSEPRDSAVYFCASGSSGIRAFFGQGTRLTVV.

The gene calls are TRBV9 and TRBJ2-5, with 10 bases identical to TRBD2. The trim removed 4 bases at V and 5 bases at J, leaving 8 bases unmatched. The CDR3 is 15 amino acids. The germline CDR1 and CDR2 sequences are SGDLS and YYNGEE. The CDR3 protein is CASSPSSGSRETQYF. CDR3 DNA sequence: TGTGCCAGCAGCCCTTCTAGCGGGAGTAGGGAGACCCAGTACTTC. Looking up the rest from reference TRBV9 and TRBJ2-5 gives the full variable domain: DSGVTQTPKHLITATGQRVTLRCSPRSGDLSVYWYQQSLDQGLQFLIQYYNGEERAKGNILERFSAQQFPDLHSELNLSSLELGDSALYFCASSPSSGSRETQYFGPGTRLLVL.